This is a list of T cell receptor beta chains from one sample in a study of cytomegalovirus exposure and HLA in healthy donors. TCRdb's table, derived via immunoSEQ multiplex PCR, lists solely in-frame clones and lacks some. Among 150,000 to 200,000 clones listed, approximately 87% were seen once. The specimen was PBMCs. The receptors come from a woman in her twenties or thirties in good health and CMV-seronegative. CDR3s include the opening cysteine and the closing phenylalanine or tryptophan. A D gene is named only where the DNA matches it firmly. Part of the rows lack a size; the others show once, few, many or a class for expanded clones.

CDR3nt: TGTGCCTCCCTGATAGCGGGGGACCAAGAGACCCAGTACTTC
CDR3aa: CASLIAGDQETQYF
d_gene: TRBD2
v_gene: TRBV30
j_gene: TRBJ2-5
abundance: -

CDR3nt: TGCGCCAGCAGCTTGGAGGGGTCAGGAGGCTACACCTTC
CDR3aa: CASSLEGSGGYTF
d_gene: -
v_gene: TRBV5-1
j_gene: TRBJ1-2
abundance: -

CDR3nt: TGTGCCAGCAGGGGACGACTAGGTTGGGAGCAGTTCTTC
CDR3aa: CASRGRLGWEQFF
d_gene: -
v_gene: TRBV2
j_gene: TRBJ2-1
abundance: -

CDR3nt: TGTGCCACCCCGACAGGGTGGTATGGCTACACCTTC
CDR3aa: CATPTGWYGYTF
d_gene: TRBD1
v_gene: TRBV19
j_gene: TRBJ1-2
abundance: -

CDR3nt: TGTGCCAGCAGCTTTGACAGACACTATGGCTACACCTTC
CDR3aa: CASSFDRHYGYTF
d_gene: -
v_gene: TRBV12-1
j_gene: TRBJ1-2
abundance: -

CDR3nt: TGCGCCAGCAGCCAGATGAGCCCTCAGGGGGCTAACACTGAAGCTTTCTTT
CDR3aa: CASSQMSPQGANTEAFF
d_gene: TRBD1
v_gene: TRBV4-1
j_gene: TRBJ1-1
abundance: -

CDR3nt: TGTGCCAGCAGCCCCCCCGGGGGGGTCACTGAAGCTTTCTTT
CDR3aa: CASSPPGGVTEAFF
d_gene: -
v_gene: TRBV7-9
j_gene: TRBJ1-1
abundance: -

CDR3nt: TGTGCCAGCAGTGAACCGACAGGGAGCTACGAGCAGTACTTC
CDR3aa: CASSEPTGSYEQYF
d_gene: TRBD1
v_gene: TRBV6-1
j_gene: TRBJ2-7
abundance: -

CDR3nt: TGCAGTTCGCGTACGGTGAGCAACGGGGGCTACACCTTC
CDR3aa: CSSRTVSNGGYTF
d_gene: -
v_gene: TRBV30
j_gene: TRBJ1-2
abundance: -

CDR3nt: TGTGCCAGTAGTAGATTTTCGACAGGGACCTCCTACGAGCAGTACTTC
CDR3aa: CASSRFSTGTSYEQYF
d_gene: TRBD1
v_gene: TRBV19
j_gene: TRBJ2-7
abundance: -

CDR3nt: TGTGCCAGCAGTGTTAAGATGGAGAGCTCCTATAATTCACCCCTCCACTTT
CDR3aa: CASSVKMESSYNSPLHF
d_gene: -
v_gene: TRBV2
j_gene: TRBJ1-6
abundance: -

CDR3nt: TGTGCCAGCTCAAGTAGCTTAACCTACGAGCAGTACTTC
CDR3aa: CASSSSLTYEQYF
d_gene: -
v_gene: TRBV18
j_gene: TRBJ2-7
abundance: -

CDR3nt: TGCAGCGCGAACGGGGGGGGCGAACTGTTTTTT
CDR3aa: CSANGGGELFF
d_gene: -
v_gene: TRBV29-1
j_gene: TRBJ1-4
abundance: -

CDR3nt: TGTGCCAGTAGTATCTCGACAGCGTATGGCTACACCTTC
CDR3aa: CASSISTAYGYTF
d_gene: -
v_gene: TRBV19
j_gene: TRBJ1-2
abundance: -

CDR3nt: TGTGCCACCAGCAGAGCGGGGGGTAGCACAGATACGCAGTATTTT
CDR3aa: CATSRAGGSTDTQYF
d_gene: TRBD2
v_gene: TRBV15
j_gene: TRBJ2-3
abundance: -

CDR3nt: TGTGCCAGCAGCCAAGATCGAGGGGACAGTCAGCCCCAGCATTTT
CDR3aa: CASSQDRGDSQPQHF
d_gene: TRBD1
v_gene: TRBV4-2
j_gene: TRBJ1-5
abundance: -

CDR3nt: TGTGCCAGCAGCTCATGGACAGGTGGTTACACTGAAGCTTTCTTT
CDR3aa: CASSSWTGGYTEAFF
d_gene: TRBD1
v_gene: TRBV5-6
j_gene: TRBJ1-1
abundance: once

CDR3nt: TGTGCCTGGAGTGTGGGGGGACTCTATGGCTACACCTTC
CDR3aa: CAWSVGGLYGYTF
d_gene: -
v_gene: TRBV30
j_gene: TRBJ1-2
abundance: -

CDR3nt: TGCGCCAGCAGCCAACACCTCGGGACAGGTACCCAACAAGAGACCCAGTACTTC
CDR3aa: CASSQHLGTGTQQETQYF
d_gene: TRBD1
v_gene: TRBV4-1
j_gene: TRBJ2-5
abundance: -

CDR3nt: TGTGCCACCAGATGGCGAGGTATGCGAGATGAAAAACTGTTTTTT
CDR3aa: CATRWRGMRDEKLFF
d_gene: -
v_gene: TRBV15
j_gene: TRBJ1-4
abundance: many

CDR3nt: TGTGCCAGCAGCTTAGTCAGGGCGAACACCGGGGAGCTGTTTTTT
CDR3aa: CASSLVRANTGELFF
d_gene: -
v_gene: TRBV13
j_gene: TRBJ2-2
abundance: -

CDR3nt: TGTGCCAGCAACAATAGGGGGCTTAACACCGGGGAGCTGTTTTTT
CDR3aa: CASNNRGLNTGELFF
d_gene: TRBD1
v_gene: TRBV13
j_gene: TRBJ2-2
abundance: -

CDR3nt: TGCGCCAGCAGCCCCGACGGAAGGGGGCCCCAGCATTTT
CDR3aa: CASSPDGRGPQHF
d_gene: -
v_gene: TRBV4-1
j_gene: TRBJ1-5
abundance: -

CDR3nt: TGTGCCAGCAGCCCGGACAGGGCCAGCACAGATACGCAGTATTTT
CDR3aa: CASSPDRASTDTQYF
d_gene: TRBD1
v_gene: TRBV11-2
j_gene: TRBJ2-3
abundance: -

CDR3nt: TGTGCCAGTAGTATGGGGCAGTATAATCAGCCCCAGCATTTT
CDR3aa: CASSMGQYNQPQHF
d_gene: -
v_gene: TRBV19
j_gene: TRBJ1-5
abundance: -

CDR3nt: TGTGCCAGCTCACAGACAGGGAAGGCGGATGGCTACACCTTC
CDR3aa: CASSQTGKADGYTF
d_gene: TRBD1
v_gene: TRBV18
j_gene: TRBJ1-2
abundance: few

CDR3nt: TGTGCCAGCAGTGTTAACAGGGCGCAAGATACGCAGTATTTT
CDR3aa: CASSVNRAQDTQYF
d_gene: -
v_gene: TRBV6-1
j_gene: TRBJ2-3
abundance: -

CDR3nt: TGTGCCAGCAGCACCAACAGGGTCGTTGACTATGGCTACACCTTC
CDR3aa: CASSTNRVVDYGYTF
d_gene: -
v_gene: TRBV7-9
j_gene: TRBJ1-2
abundance: -

CDR3nt: TGTGCCAGCAGTTTATCTTGGGGGGACACTGAAGCTTTCTTT
CDR3aa: CASSLSWGDTEAFF
d_gene: -
v_gene: TRBV27
j_gene: TRBJ1-1
abundance: -

CDR3nt: TGTGCCTGGAGTCCAGGCCGTAGTGAAAAACTGTTTTTT
CDR3aa: CAWSPGRSEKLFF
d_gene: -
v_gene: TRBV30
j_gene: TRBJ1-4
abundance: -

CDR3nt: TGTGCCAGCAGCAAACTAGCGGGGGGGCCGGGGCAGTTCTTC
CDR3aa: CASSKLAGGPGQFF
d_gene: TRBD2
v_gene: TRBV6-5
j_gene: TRBJ2-1
abundance: once

CDR3nt: TGTGCCAGCAGCACCCGGGACAGCTCTGGAAACACCATATATTTT
CDR3aa: CASSTRDSSGNTIYF
d_gene: TRBD1
v_gene: TRBV5-4
j_gene: TRBJ1-3
abundance: -

CDR3nt: TGTGCCAGCAGTCCTACAGGGGCAGTCTTCTCTGGGGCCAACGTCCTGACTTTC
CDR3aa: CASSPTGAVFSGANVLTF
d_gene: TRBD1
v_gene: TRBV27
j_gene: TRBJ2-6
abundance: -

CDR3nt: TGTGCCAGCCGCATGGGACAGGCCAACACCGGGGAGCTGTTTTTT
CDR3aa: CASRMGQANTGELFF
d_gene: TRBD1
v_gene: TRBV6-5
j_gene: TRBJ2-2
abundance: -

CDR3nt: TGTGCCAGCAGCGTAGGTCCCCCGGGGATCGGAAACACCATATATTTT
CDR3aa: CASSVGPPGIGNTIYF
d_gene: -
v_gene: TRBV9
j_gene: TRBJ1-3
abundance: -

CDR3nt: TGTGCCAGCAGCCCCAATGGGGCTGGCTACACCTTC
CDR3aa: CASSPNGAGYTF
d_gene: -
v_gene: TRBV7-9
j_gene: TRBJ1-2
abundance: -

CDR3nt: TGTGCCAGCGGGGCCAGTTCCTCTGGAAACACCATATATTTT
CDR3aa: CASGASSSGNTIYF
d_gene: -
v_gene: TRBV6-5
j_gene: TRBJ1-3
abundance: -

CDR3nt: TGCAGCGTTCCTGACAGAGGCTATGGCTACACCTTC
CDR3aa: CSVPDRGYGYTF
d_gene: -
v_gene: TRBV29-1
j_gene: TRBJ1-2
abundance: few

CDR3nt: TGTGCCAGCAGTCAGGAAAAATTGGGCGAAAAACTGTTTTTT
CDR3aa: CASSQEKLGEKLFF
d_gene: -
v_gene: TRBV2
j_gene: TRBJ1-4
abundance: -

CDR3nt: TGCGCCAGCAGCCCCGGAAGGGGGAACACTGAAGCTTTCTTT
CDR3aa: CASSPGRGNTEAFF
d_gene: -
v_gene: TRBV5-1
j_gene: TRBJ1-1
abundance: -

CDR3nt: TGTGCCAGCAGCCCGGGACAGATAGTCTATAATTCACCCCTCCACTTT
CDR3aa: CASSPGQIVYNSPLHF
d_gene: TRBD1
v_gene: TRBV5-6
j_gene: TRBJ1-6
abundance: -